This is a list of T cell receptor beta chains from one sample in a study of OX40 agonist ivuxolimab in advanced cancers. Libraries were prepared by immunoSEQ multiplex PCR; TCRdb keeps only in-frame clonotypes and omits some of them. The sample contains some 43,000 clones, about 86% of which appear only once. The sample here was CD4+ or CD8+ T cells sorted from blood, taken in a trial of the OX40 agonist ivuxolimab. The receptors were sampled from an adult with an advanced solid tumor such as melanoma, head and neck, liver or kidney cancer. Both conserved end residues are part of each CDR3. Each record gives: V gene, D gene, J gene, clone size, CDR3 DNA, CDR3 protein. A D gene is named only where the DNA matches it firmly. A clone size is listed for some rows: how often the clone was seen (once, few, many), or a class if it is expanded.

>TRBV29-1|.|TRBJ2-2|.
TGCAGCGTTGGTTCCGGCCCGACCGGGGAGCTGTTTTTT
CSVGSGPTGELFF
>TRBV28|.|TRBJ2-5|.
TGTGCCAGCGGGAGTAGCTTGGAAGAGACCCAGTACTTC
CASGSSLEETQYF
>TRBV7-2|.|TRBJ1-2|.
TGTGCCAGCAGCTTACGGGTGCCTCACGATGGCTACACCTTC
CASSLRVPHDGYTF
>TRBV5-4|TRBD1|TRBJ2-7|.
TGTGCCAGCAGCTTGGCAGGGGGCAGGGGCGAGCAGTACTTC
CASSLAGGRGEQYF
>TRBV25-1|TRBD1|TRBJ2-5|.
TGTGCCAGCAGTGAATCGGACAGGTCCGGTCTGGAGACCCAGTACTTC
CASSESDRSGLETQYF
>TRBV25-1|.|TRBJ2-1|.
TGTGCCAGCGGCACAGACTCTTCCTACAATGAGCAGTTCTTC
CASGTDSSYNEQFF
>TRBV21-1|.|TRBJ1-1|.
TGTGCCCCGGGCAACACAGTCCTGCCCTTGAACACTGAAGCTTTCTTT
CAPGNTVLPLNTEAFF
>TRBV5-1|TRBD1|TRBJ1-4|once
TGCGCCAGCAGCCTACAACAGGGGGCTACTAATGAAAAACTGTTTTTT
CASSLQQGATNEKLFF
>TRBV10-3|.|TRBJ1-1|.
TGTGCCATCACCTCGGATGGCGGGAACACTGAAGCTTTCTTT
CAITSDGGNTEAFF
>TRBV25-1|TRBD2|TRBJ2-5|.
TGTGCCAGCAGTGACACGGTTCGGGGGGTGTCAGAGACCCAGTACTTC
CASSDTVRGVSETQYF
>TRBV5-1|.|TRBJ1-2|.
TGCGCCAGCGCTACAGGGTACGGTGGCTACACCTTC
CASATGYGGYTF
>TRBV9|.|TRBJ2-2|.
TGTGCCAGCAGCGAGAGAAACACCGGGGAGCTGTTTTTT
CASSERNTGELFF
>TRBV5-4|TRBD2|TRBJ2-7|once
TGTGCCAGCAGCTTGGACAGCGGGGGCCTATACGAGCAGTACTTC
CASSLDSGGLYEQYF
>TRBV5-1|.|TRBJ2-7|.
TGCGCCAGCAGTCTTGACGGCTACCTATACGAGCAGTACTTC
CASSLDGYLYEQYF
>TRBV28|.|TRBJ2-2|.
TGTGCCAGCAGTTTAGGGAACACCGGGGAGCTGTTTTTT
CASSLGNTGELFF
>TRBV19|.|TRBJ2-3|.
TGTGCCAGTACCCCGGGGTACACAGATACGCAGTATTTT
CASTPGYTDTQYF
>TRBV2|.|TRBJ2-2|.
TGTGCCAGCACCCAATCTGGGGATGGGGAGCTGTTTTTT
CASTQSGDGELFF